This is a list of T cell receptor beta chains from one sample in a study of T-cell memory formation after mild COVID-19. From the 5' RACE reads, TCRdb called clonotypes with MiXCR, one entry per CDR3 protein. The sample contains more than 400,000 distinct CDR3 sequences, 15% to 20% of which appear only once. The specimen sequenced was PBMCs or a T cell subset sorted from them (not recorded which). The receptors shown here come from an adult woman who had mild COVID-19 (a few samples of this study predate the infection). Cell type and time point are not known. Each CDR3 is given with its conserved first and last residue. D genes are given only for firm matches. Where a row states a size, it is once, few, many or the class of an expanded clone; other rows omit it.

>TRBV19|.|TRBJ2-1|.
CASTTRYEQFF
TGTGCCAGTACCACTCGTTATGAGCAGTTCTTC
>TRBV12-3/TRBV12-4|many|TRBJ2-5|TRBD2
CASSRLAGAEETQYF
TGTGCCAGCAGTAGACTAGCGGGAGCAGAGGAGACCCAGTACTTC
>TRBV4-1|few|TRBJ2-6|.
CASSQVVSGANVLTF
TGCGCCAGCAGCCAAGTAGTCTCTGGGGCCAACGTCCTGACTTTC
>TRBV21-1|.|TRBJ1-1|.
CASSKVQGQNTEAFF
TGTGCCAGCAGCAAAGTACAGGGGCAGAACACTGAAGCTTTCTTT
>TRBV9|.|TRBJ2-7|.
CASSSSAEVYEQYF
TGTGCCAGCAGCTCCTCCGCGGAAGTGTACGAGCAGTACTTC
>TRBV12-3/TRBV12-4|many|TRBJ2-5|TRBD2
CASSKTSGGRSETQYF
TGTGCCAGCAGTAAGACTAGCGGGGGGAGAAGTGAGACCCAGTACTTC
>TRBV14|few|TRBJ2-2|TRBD1
CASSQGTGGAHTGELFF
TGTGCCAGCAGCCAAGGAACAGGGGGCGCGCACACCGGGGAGCTGTTTTTT
>TRBV7-6|.|TRBJ1-5|.
CASSEQGYGNQPQHF
TGTGCCAGCAGCGAGCAGGGCTACGGCAATCAGCCCCAGCATTTT
>TRBV7-6|.|TRBJ2-1|.
CASTNPGYNEQFF
TGTGCCAGCACCAACCCGGGGTACAATGAGCAGTTCTTC
>TRBV5-1|few|TRBJ2-3|TRBD2
CASSWPLAGGTASTDTQYF
TGCGCCAGCAGCTGGCCCCTAGCGGGGGGAACCGCTAGCACAGATACGCAGTATTTT
>TRBV30|.|TRBJ1-1|.
CAWSPREHRLMNTEAFF
TGTGCCTGGAGTCCGCGGGAGCACCGCTTAATGAACACTGAAGCTTTCTTT
>TRBV12-3/TRBV12-4|few|TRBJ2-1|.
CASSLYADQQFF
TGTGCCAGCAGTTTATATGCGGACCAGCAGTTCTTC
>TRBV4-1|few|TRBJ2-1|.
CASSQDVDHEQFF
TGCGCCAGCAGCCAAGATGTGGATCATGAGCAGTTCTTC
>TRBV29-1|few|TRBJ2-5|TRBD2
CSVEDPGLAGYLRNQETQYF
TGCAGCGTTGAAGACCCGGGACTAGCGGGATATCTGAGGAATCAAGAGACCCAGTACTTC
>TRBV20-1|few|TRBJ2-2|.
CSARRETGELFF
TGCAGTGCCAGGAGGGAGACCGGGGAGCTGTTTTTT
>TRBV12-3/TRBV12-4|.|TRBJ1-4|.
CASTRVGNEKLFF
TGTGCCAGTACCAGGGTGGGTAATGAAAAACTGTTTTTT
>TRBV5-1|few|TRBJ1-4|.
CASSLAPGSGNEKLFF
TGCGCCAGCAGCTTGGCCCCAGGGTCGGGTAATGAAAAACTGTTTTTT
>TRBV19|few|TRBJ1-5|TRBD1
CASSPLGTAHQPQHF
TGTGCCAGTAGTCCCCTTGGGACAGCTCATCAGCCCCAGCATTTT
>TRBV3-1|.|TRBJ2-6|.
CASSQVLTSGANVLTF
TGTGCCAGCAGCCAAGTATTAACCTCTGGGGCCAACGTCCTGACTTTC
>TRBV7-9|few|TRBJ2-7|TRBD2
CASSSFRASGSYSSYEQYF
TGTGCCAGCAGCTCTTTCAGGGCTAGCGGGAGTTATAGCTCCTACGAGCAGTACTTC
>TRBV11-1|.|TRBJ2-7|TRBD2
CASSPTSGRGHEQYF
TGTGCCAGCAGCCCGACTAGCGGGAGAGGTCACGAGCAGTACTTC
>TRBV5-1|few|TRBJ2-6|.
CASSFTSSGANVLTF
TGCGCCAGCAGCTTTACAAGCTCTGGGGCCAACGTCCTGACTTTC
>TRBV30|.|TRBJ2-1|.
CAWSVLNSYNEQFF
TGTGCCTGGAGTGTACTCAACTCCTACAATGAGCAGTTCTTC
>TRBV12-3/TRBV12-4|.|TRBJ2-1|.
CASSSLGRQFF
TGTGCCAGCAGTTCCTTGGGACGGCAGTTCTTC
>TRBV18|.|TRBJ2-1|TRBD2
CASSRSGGAAGEQFF
TGTGCCAGCTCACGAAGCGGGGGGGCCGCGGGTGAGCAGTTCTTC
>TRBV2|many|TRBJ2-1|TRBD2
CASSDWGGSYNEQFF
TGTGCCAGCAGTGATTGGGGGGGCTCCTACAATGAGCAGTTCTTC
>TRBV19|few|TRBJ2-1|.
CASSIANQGGEQFF
TGTGCCAGTAGTATAGCAAACCAGGGAGGTGAGCAGTTCTTC